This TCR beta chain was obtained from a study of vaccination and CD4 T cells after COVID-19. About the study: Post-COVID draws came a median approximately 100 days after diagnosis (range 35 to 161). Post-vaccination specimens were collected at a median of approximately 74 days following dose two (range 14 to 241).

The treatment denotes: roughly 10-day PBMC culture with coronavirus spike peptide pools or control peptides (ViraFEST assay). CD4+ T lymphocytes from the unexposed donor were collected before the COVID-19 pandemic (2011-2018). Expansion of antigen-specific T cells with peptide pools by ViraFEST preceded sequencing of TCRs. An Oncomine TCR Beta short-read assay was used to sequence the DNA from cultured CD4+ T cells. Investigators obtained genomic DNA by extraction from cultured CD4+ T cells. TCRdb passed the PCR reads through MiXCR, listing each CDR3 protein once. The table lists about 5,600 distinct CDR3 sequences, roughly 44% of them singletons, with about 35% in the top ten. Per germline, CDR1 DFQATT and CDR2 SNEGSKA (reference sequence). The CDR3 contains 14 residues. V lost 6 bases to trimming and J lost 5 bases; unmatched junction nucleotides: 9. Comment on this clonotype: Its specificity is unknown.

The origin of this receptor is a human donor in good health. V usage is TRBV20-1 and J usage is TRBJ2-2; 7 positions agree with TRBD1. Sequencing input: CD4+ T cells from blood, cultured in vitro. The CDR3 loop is CSAKPGQLTGELFF. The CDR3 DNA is TGCAGTGCCAAACCGGGACAGTTGACCGGGGAGCTGTTTTTT.